The 5 T cell receptor beta chains reported below all come from one sample, sequenced in a study of cytomegalovirus exposure and HLA in healthy donors (TCRdb year 2017). The library was built by means of the immunoSEQ multiplex PCR assay. TCRdb holds this immuneACCESS table with in-frame rearrangements only. Some clones are missing; in checked studies, unresolved V genes explain under half, and the rest has no known cause. The sample contains about 130,000 clones, 70% to 90% of them found a single time. The ten largest account for about 6.6% of the sample. Sequenced sample: PBMCs. All receptors derive from a woman aged 25 to 39 in good health and CMV-seropositive.

CDR3 nucleotides: TGTGCCAGCAGGAGCCTCAGGATAGCTAACTATGGCTACACCTTC. It translates to CASRSLRIANYGYTF. The chain recombines TRBV6-5 with TRBJ1-2, with D hard to call. V dropped 6 bases and J dropped 0 bases, with 14 bases sitting between them. Germline values: CDR1 MNHEY, CDR2 SVGAGI. The CDR3 consists of 15 residues.

This rearrangement joins TRBV6-1 to TRBJ2-1; unclear D gene. Trimming took 7 bases from V and 2 from J, leaving 12 bases between them. Germline V lookup: CDR1 MNHNS, CDR2 SASEGT. CDR3 length: 14 residues. CDR3 in DNA: TGTGCCAGCACCGAAGGAAGCGCCTACAATGAGCAGTTCTTC. Its translation: CASTEGSAYNEQFF.

The gene calls are TRBV5-1 and TRBJ1-4, with D possibly TRBD1 on 5 matching bases. V lost 0 bases and J lost 8, with 11 bases in between. The CDR3 contains 14 residues. Per the germline V gene, CDR1 is SGHRS and CDR2 is YFSETQ. In DNA, the CDR3 is TGCGCCAGCAGCTTGGCCGGGGGTGAGGAAAAACTGTTTTTT. This sequence encodes CASSLAGGEEKLFF.

This clone was picked up many times. The V call is TRBV5-1, the J call TRBJ2-7; 7 bases are a match to TRBD2. The V gene end was trimmed by 4 bases and the J gene end by 5 bases; junction bases not matched to a gene: 9. Germline V lookup: CDR1 SGHRS, CDR2 YFSETQ. The CDR3 spans 14 residues. CDR3 sequence: CASSDGGGLHEQYF. The DNA of the CDR3 is TGCGCCAGCAGCGACGGCGGGGGACTCCACGAGCAGTACTTC.

The chain joins TRBV6-6 to TRBJ2-7, with 11 nucleotides matching TRBD1. Germline CDR1 and CDR2: MNHNY and SVGAGI (reference sequence). There are 15 residues in the CDR3. V was pared by 7 bases and J by 4 bases, with 9 bases of the junction left unmatched. The CDR3 loop is CASTPRTGGAYEQYF. CDR3 nucleotide sequence: TGTGCCAGCACTCCCAGGACAGGGGGCGCTTACGAGCAGTACTTC.